The present T cell receptor beta chain was sequenced within a study of cytomegalovirus exposure and HLA in healthy donors. Background on the study: In a later analysis, the roughly 130 validation repertoires were reported to have used the same platform as the roughly 610 first-cohort repertoires.

As for this clone: Its antigen remains unknown.

This CDR3 has 16 residues. V lost 6 bases to trimming and J lost 4 bases; unmatched junction nucleotides: 12. CDR1 is MDHEN, CDR2 SYDVKM, per germline. Sequencing was performed with immunoSEQ multiplex PCR; in TCRdb, only in-frame clones are kept and a portion is missing. The sample lists hundreds of thousands of clones, 88% occurring once. Separate from the roughly 700-subject first cohort was the approximately 120-subject validation cohort, to which the donors belonged. The study's findings and limits: Cytomegalovirus association was assigned to approximately 160 TCR beta chains. There were three CMV-associated chains whose specificity for CMV antigens was confirmed in vitro.

The sequenced material came from PBMCs. This chain uses TRBV28 with TRBJ2-3; 8 bases line up with TRBD1. The sequence came from a woman aged 18-29 years in good health and CMV-seronegative. Here the CDR3 DNA reads TGTGCCAGCAGCCCTACGACCCCCAGGGGGCCAGATACGCAGTATTTT. Protein product: CASSPTTPRGPDTQYF.